This TCR beta chain was found in a study of blood T cell repertoires in COVID-19. Study as a whole: Samples taken during acute and convalescent COVID-19 were collected in the United States, Italy and Spain.

The method was immunoSEQ multiplex PCR; TCRdb's version includes in-frame clones alone and lacks a portion of them. In the table there are around 200,000 clones, roughly nine tenths of which are singletons. The germline V gene encodes CDR1 WNHNN and CDR2 SYGVQD (reference sequence). This CDR3 has 16 amino acids. The junction had 6 bases not matched to a gene; V was cut back by 0 bases and J by 7 bases. The J gene is TRBJ2-5, the V gene TRBV10-1, with TRBD2 matching 12 bases. The sequence was obtained from a young man with acute or convalescent COVID-19. The sample comprised peripheral blood. The CDR3 is CASSESLAGGPGTQYF. DNA for the CDR3: TGCGCCAGCAGTGAGTCACTAGCGGGGGGCCCGGGGACCCAGTACTTC.